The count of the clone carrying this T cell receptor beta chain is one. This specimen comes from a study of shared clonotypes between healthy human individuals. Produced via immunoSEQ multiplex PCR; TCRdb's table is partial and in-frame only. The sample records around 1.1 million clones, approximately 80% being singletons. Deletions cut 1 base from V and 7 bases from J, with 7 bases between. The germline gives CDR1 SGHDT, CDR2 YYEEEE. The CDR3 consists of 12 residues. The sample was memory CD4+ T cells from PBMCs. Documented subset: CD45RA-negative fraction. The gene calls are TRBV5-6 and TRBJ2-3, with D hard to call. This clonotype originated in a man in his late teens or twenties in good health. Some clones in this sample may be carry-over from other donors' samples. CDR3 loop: CASSLSGNTQYF. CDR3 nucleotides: TGTGCCAGCAGCTTGAGTGGAAATACGCAGTATTTT. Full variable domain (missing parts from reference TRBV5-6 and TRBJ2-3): DAGVTQSPTHLIKTRGQQVTLRCSPKSGHDTVSWYQQALGQGPQFIFQYYEEEERQRGNFPDRFSGHQFPNYSSELNVNALLLGDSALYLCASSLSGNTQYFGPGTRLTVL.